The present T cell receptor (beta chain) was sequenced within a study of blood T cell repertoires in COVID-19. Study information: The samples span acute and convalescent COVID-19 from the United States, Italy and Spain. Nucleic acid was either cDNA or gDNA, and it came from T cells, B-cell-depleted T cells, or PBMCs.

The V gene lost 0 bases and the J gene lost 1 base, with 7 bases spanning the gap. The CDR3 has 14 residues. CDR1 is MNHEY and CDR2 is SMNVEV in the germline V gene (reference sequence). Original analysis: By means of reference gene primer amplification, nucleated cell counts were estimated. Clones were read by immunoSEQ multiplex PCR, and TCRdb kept only the in-frame ones, dropping some. V, J and clone size reflect that table, while D and trimming were determined from the DNA. The repertoire holds a few hundred thousand clones, with approximately 87% as singletons. This TCR was recovered from a woman aged 45 to 65 with acute or convalescent COVID-19. The specimen sequenced was peripheral blood. J is TRBJ2-7 and V is TRBV27, with TRBD2 as a possible D gene (6 bases). The CDR3 DNA reads TGTGCCAGCAGTTTATCTCGGGGGTCCTACGAGCAGTACTTC. Encoded protein: CASSLSRGSYEQYF.